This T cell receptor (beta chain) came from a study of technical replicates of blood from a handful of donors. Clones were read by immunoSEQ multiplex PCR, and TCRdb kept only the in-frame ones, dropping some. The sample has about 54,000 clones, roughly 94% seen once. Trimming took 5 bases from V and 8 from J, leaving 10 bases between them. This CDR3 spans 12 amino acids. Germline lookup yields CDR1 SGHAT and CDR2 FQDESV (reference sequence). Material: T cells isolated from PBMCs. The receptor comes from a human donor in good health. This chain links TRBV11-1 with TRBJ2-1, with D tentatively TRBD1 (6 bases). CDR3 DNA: TGTGCCAGCAGCCGACAGGAGTATGAGCAGTTCTTC. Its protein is CASSRQEYEQFF.